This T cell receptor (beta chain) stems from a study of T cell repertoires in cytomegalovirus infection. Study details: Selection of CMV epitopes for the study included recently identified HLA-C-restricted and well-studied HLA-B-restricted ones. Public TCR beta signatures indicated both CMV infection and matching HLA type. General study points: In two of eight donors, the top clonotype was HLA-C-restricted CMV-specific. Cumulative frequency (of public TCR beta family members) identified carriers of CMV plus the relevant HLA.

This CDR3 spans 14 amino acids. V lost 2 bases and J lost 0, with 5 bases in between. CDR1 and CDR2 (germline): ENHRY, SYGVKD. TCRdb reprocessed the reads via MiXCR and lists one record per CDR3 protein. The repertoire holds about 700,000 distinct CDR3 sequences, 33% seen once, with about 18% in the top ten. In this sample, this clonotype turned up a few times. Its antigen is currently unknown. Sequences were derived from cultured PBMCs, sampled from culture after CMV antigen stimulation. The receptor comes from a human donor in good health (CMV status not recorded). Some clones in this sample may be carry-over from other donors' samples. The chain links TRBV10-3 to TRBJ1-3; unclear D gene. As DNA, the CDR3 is TGTGCCATCAGTGAGACAGTCTCTGGAAACACCATATATTTT. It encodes CAISETVSGNTIYF.